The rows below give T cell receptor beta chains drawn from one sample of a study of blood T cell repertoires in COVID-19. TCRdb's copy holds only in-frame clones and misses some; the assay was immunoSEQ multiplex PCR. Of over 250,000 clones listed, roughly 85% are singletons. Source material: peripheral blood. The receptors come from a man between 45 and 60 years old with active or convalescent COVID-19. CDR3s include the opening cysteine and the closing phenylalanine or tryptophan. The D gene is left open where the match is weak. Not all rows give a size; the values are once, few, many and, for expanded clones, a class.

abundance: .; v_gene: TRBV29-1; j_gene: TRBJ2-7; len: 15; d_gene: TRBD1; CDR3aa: CSVVGQGSSSYEQYF; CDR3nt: TGCAGCGTTGTGGGACAGGGGTCCAGCTCCTACGAGCAGTACTTC
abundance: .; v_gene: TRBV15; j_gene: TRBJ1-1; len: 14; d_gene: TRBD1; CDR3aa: CATSSRQGASEAFF; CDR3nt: TGTGCCACCAGCAGCAGACAGGGGGCGTCTGAAGCTTTCTTT
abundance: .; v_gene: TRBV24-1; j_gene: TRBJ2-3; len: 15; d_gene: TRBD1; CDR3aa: CATSDGTGGSDTQYF; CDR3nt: TGTGCCACCAGTGATGGGACAGGGGGCTCAGATACGCAGTATTTT
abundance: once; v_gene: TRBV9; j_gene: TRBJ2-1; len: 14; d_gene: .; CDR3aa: CASSPSAGDNEQFF; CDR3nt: TGTGCCAGCAGTCCTAGCGCCGGTGACAATGAGCAGTTCTTC
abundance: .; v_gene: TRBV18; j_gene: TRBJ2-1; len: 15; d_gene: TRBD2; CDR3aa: CASSLSGGLNNEQFF; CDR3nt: TGTGCCAGCTCCCTCAGCGGGGGCCTAAACAATGAGCAGTTCTTC
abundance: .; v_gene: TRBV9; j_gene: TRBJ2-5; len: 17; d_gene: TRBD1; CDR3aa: CASSYSAGTGTQETQYF; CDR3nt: TGTGCCAGCAGTTACTCAGCCGGGACAGGGACTCAAGAGACCCAGTACTTC
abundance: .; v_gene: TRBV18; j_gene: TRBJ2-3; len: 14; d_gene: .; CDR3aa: CASSVRDSTDTQYF; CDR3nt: TGTGCCAGCTCTGTAAGAGATAGCACAGATACGCAGTATTTT
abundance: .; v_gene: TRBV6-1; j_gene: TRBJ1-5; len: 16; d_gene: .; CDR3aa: CASSEFGTLSNQPQHF; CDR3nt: TGTGCCAGCAGTGAATTTGGGACACTCAGCAATCAGCCCCAGCATTTT
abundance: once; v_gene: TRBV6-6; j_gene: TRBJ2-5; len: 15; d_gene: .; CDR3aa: CASSYSLALQETQYF; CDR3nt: TGTGCCAGCAGTTACTCCCTAGCGCTCCAAGAGACCCAGTACTTC
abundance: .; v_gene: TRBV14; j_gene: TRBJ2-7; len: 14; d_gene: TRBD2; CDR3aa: CASSRWGGDYEQYF; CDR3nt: TGTGCCAGCAGCCGGTGGGGAGGGGACTACGAGCAGTACTTC
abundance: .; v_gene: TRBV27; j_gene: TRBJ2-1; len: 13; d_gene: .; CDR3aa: CASSSNQGNEQFF; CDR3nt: TGTGCCAGCAGTTCAAACCAGGGGAATGAGCAGTTCTTC
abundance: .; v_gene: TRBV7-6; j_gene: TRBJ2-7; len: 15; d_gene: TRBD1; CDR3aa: CASSLTGTDSYEQYF; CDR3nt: TGTGCCAGCAGTCTGACCGGGACAGACTCCTACGAGCAGTACTTC
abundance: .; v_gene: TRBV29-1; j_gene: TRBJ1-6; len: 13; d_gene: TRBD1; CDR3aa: CSVSDRGGSPLHF; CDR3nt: TGCAGCGTCTCAGACAGGGGAGGTTCACCCCTCCACTTT
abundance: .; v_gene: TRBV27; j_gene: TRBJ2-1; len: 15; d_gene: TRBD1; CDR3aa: CASRGETGLYNEQFF; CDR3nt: TGTGCCAGCAGGGGGGAGACAGGGCTCTACAATGAGCAGTTCTTC
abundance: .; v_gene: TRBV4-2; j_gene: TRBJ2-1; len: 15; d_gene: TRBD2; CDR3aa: CASSRTSGEYNEQFF; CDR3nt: TGTGCCAGCAGCCGGACTAGCGGGGAATACAATGAGCAGTTCTTC
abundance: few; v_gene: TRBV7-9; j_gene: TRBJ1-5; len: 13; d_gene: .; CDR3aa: CASSAGGNQPQHF; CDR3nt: TGTGCCAGCAGCGCAGGGGGCAATCAGCCCCAGCATTTT
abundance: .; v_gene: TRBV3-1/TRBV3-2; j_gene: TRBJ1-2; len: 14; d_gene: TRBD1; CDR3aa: CASSHLGQGGGYTF; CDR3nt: TGTGCCAGCAGCCACCTGGGACAGGGCGGCGGCTACACCTTC
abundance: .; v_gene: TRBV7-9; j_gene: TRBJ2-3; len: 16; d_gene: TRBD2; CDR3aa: CASSPRGGRETDTQYF; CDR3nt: TGTGCCAGCAGCCCCCGGGGGGGTAGGGAGACAGATACGCAGTATTTT
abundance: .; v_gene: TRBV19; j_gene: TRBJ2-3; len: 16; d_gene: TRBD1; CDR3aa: CASSLQGQGGTDTQYF; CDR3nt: TGTGCCAGTAGCCTCCAAGGACAGGGCGGCACAGATACGCAGTATTTT
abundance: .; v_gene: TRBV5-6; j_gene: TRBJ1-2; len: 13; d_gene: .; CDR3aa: CASSLEGFYGYTF; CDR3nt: TGTGCCAGCAGCCTCGAGGGATTTTATGGCTACACCTTC
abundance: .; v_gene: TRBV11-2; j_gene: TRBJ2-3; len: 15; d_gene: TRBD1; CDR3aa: CASSFRDRYTDTQYF; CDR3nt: TGTGCCAGCAGCTTCCGGGACAGATACACAGATACGCAGTATTTT
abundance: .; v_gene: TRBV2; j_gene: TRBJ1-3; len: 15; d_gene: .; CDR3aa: CASRADSSSGNTIYF; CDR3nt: TGTGCCAGCAGGGCCGACTCCTCCTCTGGAAACACCATATATTTT
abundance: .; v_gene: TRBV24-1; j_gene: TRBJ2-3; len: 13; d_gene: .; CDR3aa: CATSEQGRDTQYF; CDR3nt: TGTGCCACCAGTGAACAGGGAAGGGATACGCAGTATTTT
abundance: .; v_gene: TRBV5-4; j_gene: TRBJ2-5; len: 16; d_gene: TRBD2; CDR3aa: CASSPQGSGRVETQYF; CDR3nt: TGTGCCAGCAGCCCCCAGGGTAGCGGGAGGGTAGAGACCCAGTACTTC
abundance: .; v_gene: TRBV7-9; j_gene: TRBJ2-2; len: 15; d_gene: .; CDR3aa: CASSFGRRGTGELFF; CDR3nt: TGTGCCAGCAGCTTCGGGCGAAGGGGCACCGGGGAGCTGTTTTTT
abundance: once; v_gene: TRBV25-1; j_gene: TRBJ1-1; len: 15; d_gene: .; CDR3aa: CASSATFRGNTEAFF; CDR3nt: TGTGCCAGCAGTGCTACATTCAGGGGGAACACTGAAGCTTTCTTT
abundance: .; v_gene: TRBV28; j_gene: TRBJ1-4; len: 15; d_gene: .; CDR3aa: CASSRPGGANEKLFF; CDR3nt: TGTGCCAGCTCTCGGCCGGGGGGAGCTAATGAAAAACTGTTTTTT
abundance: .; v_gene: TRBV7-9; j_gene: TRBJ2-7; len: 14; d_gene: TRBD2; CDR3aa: CASSSSGREGEQYF; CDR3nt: TGTGCCAGCAGCTCCAGCGGGAGGGAAGGCGAGCAGTACTTC
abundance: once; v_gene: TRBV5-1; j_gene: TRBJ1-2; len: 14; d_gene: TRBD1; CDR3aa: CASSQPTGDYGYTF; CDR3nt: TGCGCCAGCAGCCAGCCGACAGGGGACTATGGCTACACCTTC
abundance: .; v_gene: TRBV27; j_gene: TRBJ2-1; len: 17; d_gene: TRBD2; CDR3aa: CASSLSLTSGDYNEQFF; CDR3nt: TGTGCCAGCAGTTTATCCCTGACTAGCGGGGACTACAATGAGCAGTTCTTC
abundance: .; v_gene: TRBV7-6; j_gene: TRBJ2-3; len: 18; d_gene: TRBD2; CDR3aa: CASSLAFTSGTSTDTQYF; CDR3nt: TGTGCCAGCAGCTTAGCGTTTACTAGCGGTACTAGCACAGATACGCAGTATTTT
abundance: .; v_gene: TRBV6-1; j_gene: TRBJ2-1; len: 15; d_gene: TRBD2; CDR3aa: CASSEGGRAYNEQFF; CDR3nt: TGTGCCAGCAGTGAAGGTGGGAGGGCCTACAATGAGCAGTTCTTC
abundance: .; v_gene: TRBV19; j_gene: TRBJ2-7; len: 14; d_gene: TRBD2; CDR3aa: CASSIGGRFYEQYF; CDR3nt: TGTGCCAGTAGTATCGGCGGGAGGTTCTACGAGCAGTACTTC
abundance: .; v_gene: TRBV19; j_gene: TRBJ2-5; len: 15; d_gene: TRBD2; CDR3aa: CASRGGDSRRETQYF; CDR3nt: TGTGCCAGTAGGGGGGGGGACTCGCGGAGAGAGACCCAGTACTTC
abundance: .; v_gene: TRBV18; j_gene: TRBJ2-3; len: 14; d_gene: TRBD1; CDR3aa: CASTGQGALGTQYF; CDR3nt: TGTGCCAGCACGGGACAGGGGGCGCTCGGTACGCAGTATTTT
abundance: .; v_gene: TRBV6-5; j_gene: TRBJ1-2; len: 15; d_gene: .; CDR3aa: CASSYSGSSNYGYTF; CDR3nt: TGTGCCAGCAGTTACAGCGGCAGCTCTAACTATGGCTACACCTTC
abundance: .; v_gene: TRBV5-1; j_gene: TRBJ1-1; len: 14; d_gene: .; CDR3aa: CASSLAGPNTEAFF; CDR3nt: TGCGCCAGCAGCTTGGCAGGTCCAAACACTGAAGCTTTCTTT
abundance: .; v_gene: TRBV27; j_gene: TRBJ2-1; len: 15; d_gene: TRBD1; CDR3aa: CASSLRQGAFREQFF; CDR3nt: TGTGCCAGCAGTTTACGGCAGGGGGCATTCCGTGAGCAGTTCTTC
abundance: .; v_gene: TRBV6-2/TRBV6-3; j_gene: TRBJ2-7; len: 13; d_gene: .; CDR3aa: CASSPRKPYEQYF; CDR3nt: TGTGCCAGCAGCCCTCGTAAGCCTTACGAGCAGTACTTC
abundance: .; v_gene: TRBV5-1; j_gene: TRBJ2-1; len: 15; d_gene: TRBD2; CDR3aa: CASSLAAGGGNEQFF; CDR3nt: TGCGCCAGCAGCTTGGCCGCGGGAGGCGGCAATGAGCAGTTCTTC
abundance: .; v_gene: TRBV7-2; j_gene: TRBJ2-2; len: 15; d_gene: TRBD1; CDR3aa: CAIQPGQANTGELFF; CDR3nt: TGTGCCATCCAACCGGGACAGGCGAACACCGGGGAGCTGTTTTTT
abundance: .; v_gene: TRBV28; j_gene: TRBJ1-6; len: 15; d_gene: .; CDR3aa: CASSFPAGITSPLHF; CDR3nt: TGTGCCAGCAGTTTTCCGGCAGGTATCACTTCACCCCTCCACTTT
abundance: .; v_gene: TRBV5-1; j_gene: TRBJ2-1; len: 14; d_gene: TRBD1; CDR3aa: CASSWGQGQAEQFF; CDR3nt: TGCGCCAGCAGCTGGGGACAGGGTCAAGCGGAGCAGTTCTTC
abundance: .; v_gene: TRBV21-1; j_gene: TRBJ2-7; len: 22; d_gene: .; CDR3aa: CASSKYPRWGSGLRSPSYEQYF; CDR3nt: TGTGCCAGCAGCAAATATCCCCGCTGGGGTAGCGGGCTTCGAAGCCCTTCCTACGAGCAGTACTTC
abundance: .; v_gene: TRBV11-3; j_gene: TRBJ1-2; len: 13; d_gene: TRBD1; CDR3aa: CASSHGQGDGYTF; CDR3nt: TGTGCCAGCAGCCATGGACAGGGGGATGGCTACACCTTC
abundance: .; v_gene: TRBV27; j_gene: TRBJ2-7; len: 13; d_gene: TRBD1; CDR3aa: CASSYGQGGEQYF; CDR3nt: TGTGCCAGCAGTTATGGACAGGGCGGGGAGCAGTACTTC
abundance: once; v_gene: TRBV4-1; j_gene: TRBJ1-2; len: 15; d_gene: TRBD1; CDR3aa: CASSQTGTGGRGYTF; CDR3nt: TGCGCCAGCAGCCAAACCGGGACAGGGGGACGAGGCTACACCTTC
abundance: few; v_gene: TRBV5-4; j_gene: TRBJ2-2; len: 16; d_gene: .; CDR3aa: CASSLVGTLNTGELFF; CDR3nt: TGTGCCAGCAGCTTGGTGGGGACTCTAAACACCGGGGAGCTGTTTTTT
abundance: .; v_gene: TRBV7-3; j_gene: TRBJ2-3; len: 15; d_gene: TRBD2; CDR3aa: CASSFTSGNTDTQYF; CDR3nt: TGTGCCAGCAGCTTTACTAGCGGAAACACAGATACGCAGTATTTT
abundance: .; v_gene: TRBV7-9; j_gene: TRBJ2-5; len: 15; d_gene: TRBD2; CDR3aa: CASSLAGLAAETQYF; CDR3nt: TGTGCCAGCAGCTTAGCGGGACTAGCGGCAGAGACCCAGTACTTC
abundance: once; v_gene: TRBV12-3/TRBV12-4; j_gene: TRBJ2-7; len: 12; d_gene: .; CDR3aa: CASSSRGYEQYF; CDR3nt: TGTGCCAGCAGTTCCAGGGGCTACGAGCAGTACTTC
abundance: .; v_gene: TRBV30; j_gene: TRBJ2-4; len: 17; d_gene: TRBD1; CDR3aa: CAWSGGTASIAKNIQYF; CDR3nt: TGTGCCTGGAGTGGGGGGACAGCTTCTATAGCCAAAAACATTCAGTACTTC
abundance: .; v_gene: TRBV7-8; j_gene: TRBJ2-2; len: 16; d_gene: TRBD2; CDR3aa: CASSISGRAASGELFF; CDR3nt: TGTGCCAGCAGCATCAGCGGGAGGGCCGCGTCCGGGGAGCTGTTTTTT
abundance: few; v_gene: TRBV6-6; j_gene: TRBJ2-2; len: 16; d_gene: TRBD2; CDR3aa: CASSRPSGRGTGELFF; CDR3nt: TGTGCCAGCAGCCGTCCTAGCGGGAGAGGAACCGGGGAGCTGTTTTTT
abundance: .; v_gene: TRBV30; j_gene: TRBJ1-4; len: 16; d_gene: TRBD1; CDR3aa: CAWSPILGQPNEKLFF; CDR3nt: TGTGCCTGGAGTCCAATCTTGGGACAGCCTAATGAAAAACTGTTTTTT
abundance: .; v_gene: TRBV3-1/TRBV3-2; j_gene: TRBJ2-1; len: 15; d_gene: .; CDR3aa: CASSWTFARHNEQFF; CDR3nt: TGTGCCAGCAGCTGGACTTTCGCCCGTCACAATGAGCAGTTCTTC